Each of the 32 T cell receptor beta chains below was sequenced from the same sample in a study of blood T cell repertoires in COVID-19 (dated by TCRdb to between 2020 and 2021). The library came from the immunoSEQ multiplex PCR assay. Held by TCRdb, this immuneACCESS table contains in-frame sequences only and omits some clones. Under half of the omission traces to an unresolved V gene where checked; the cause of the rest is unknown. In all, the sample holds about 190,000 clones, and around 84% of those were seen once. About 20% of the sample is taken by the ten largest. The sequencing sample was made of peripheral blood. Receptor source: a human donor in a cohort sampled during active COVID-19.

This sequence joins TRBV19 and TRBJ2-3, with D tentatively TRBD1 (5 bases). V was pared by 8 bases and J by 0 bases, with 12 bases between. The CDR3 covers 14 residues. In germline, CDR1 is LNHDA, CDR2 SQIVND (reference sequence). The CDR3 DNA is TGTGCCAGTGGCCAGGGCAGGAGCACAGATACGCAGTATTTT. It yields the protein CASGQGRSTDTQYF. The full variable domain, completed using reference TRBV19 and TRBJ2-3, is DGGITQSPKYLFRKEGQNVTLSCEQNLNHDAMYWYRQDPGQGLRLIYYSQIVNDFQKGDIAEGYSVSREKKESFPLTVTSAQKNPTAFYLCASGQGRSTDTQYFGPGTRLTVL.

The chain is built from TRBV6-5 and TRBJ1-2; D possibly corresponds to TRBD1 (5 bases). V lost 4 bases to trimming and J lost 8 bases, with 17 bases between them. There are 14 residues in the CDR3. Per germline, CDR1 MNHEY and CDR2 SVGAGI. CDR3 amino acids: CASSSMVGDGGYTF. The CDR3 region has the DNA TGTGCCAGCAGTTCGATGGTAGGGGATGGCGGCTACACCTTC.

The rearrangement uses TRBV5-1 and TRBJ2-1; weak D call: TRBD2 (5 bases). The V and J ends lost 1 base and 8 bases respectively, with 13 bases between them. Germline CDR1 and CDR2: SGHRS and YFSETQ. The length of the CDR3 is 14 residues. CDR3 bases: TGCGCCAGCAGCTTGCGACCTAGCCGAGATGAGCAGTTCTTC. As protein: CASSLRPSRDEQFF.

This clone was counted a few times. V usage is TRBV10-1 and J usage is TRBJ2-4; D possibly corresponds to TRBD2 (6 bases). Germline lookup yields CDR1 WNHNN and CDR2 SYGVQD (reference sequence). With 2 bases removed from V and 0 bases from J, the gap between germline ends came to 11 bases. This CDR3 is built from 16 residues. DNA for the CDR3: TGCGCCAGCAGTGAGAGGACTAAAATAGCCAAAAACATTCAGTACTTC. Protein: CASSERTKIAKNIQYF.

This sequence joins TRBV2 and TRBJ1-5; the match to TRBD1 covers 9 bases. The CDR3 covers 15 residues. After removal of 5 bases from V and 7 bases from J, the junction contained 9 bases not matched to a gene. CDR1 is SNHLY, CDR2 FYNNEI, per germline. The CDR3 bases are TGTGCCAGCAGTCAGCCTGACAGGGGGAACCAGCCCCAGCATTTT. Residues: CASSQPDRGNQPQHF.

This chain uses TRBV5-8 with TRBJ1-2; D unresolved. Germline CDR1 is SGHTS and CDR2 is YDEGEE. This CDR3 has 13 amino acids. V gave up 0 bases and J gave up 7 bases, with 10 bases separating them. CDR3 in DNA: TGTGCCAGCAGCTTGGCGTCGATGAGTGGCTACACCTTC. This sequence encodes CASSLASMSGYTF.

The V gene is TRBV19, the J gene TRBJ1-4; no clear D. V gave up 2 bases and J gave up 8 bases, with 9 bases separating them. Germline loops: CDR1 LNHDA, CDR2 SQIVND (reference sequence). CDR3 length: 13 residues. The CDR3 nucleotides are TGTGCCAGTAGTATAAGTACAGCCGAAAAACTGTTTTTT. Translated, it gives CASSISTAEKLFF.

The chain recombines TRBV19 with TRBJ1-6; 9 bases line up with TRBD1. The CDR3 covers 12 residues. J was trimmed by 7 bases and V by 10 bases; bases with no gene match: 2. Germline assignment: CDR1 LNHDA and CDR2 SQIVND (reference sequence). CDR3 bases: TGTGCCACGGGACAGGGAAATTCACCCCTCCACTTT. This translates into CATGQGNSPLHF.

This chain connects TRBV2 to TRBJ1-1; the match to TRBD1 covers 9 bases. CDR3 length: 18 residues. V shed 7 bases, J shed 4 bases, and the junction held 19 bases outside the gene matches. The germline V gene has CDR1 SNHLY and CDR2 FYNNEI. The CDR3 DNA sequence: TGTGCCAGCAAAGAACTTAGGGACAGGGAAAATTGGTTCACTGAAGCTTTCTTT. Protein sequence: CASKELRDRENWFTEAFF.

V usage is TRBV20-1 and J usage is TRBJ2-1; TRBD1 agrees at 10 bases. V was clipped by 4 bases and J by 8 bases; unmatched bases: 14. This CDR3 region has 16 residues. Germline CDR1 and CDR2: DFQATT and SNEGSKA (reference sequence). The CDR3 nucleotides are TGCAGTGCTAATGAGGGGCTGGGGACAGGGGTCCATGAGCAGTTCTTC. This codes for CSANEGLGTGVHEQFF.

The chain carries TRBV19 and TRBJ2-3; TRBD1 matches at 11 bases. CDR3 length: 14 amino acids. Germline loops: CDR1 LNHDA, CDR2 SQIVND (reference sequence). The ends lost 5 bases at V and 6 bases at J; junction bases unmatched: 4. The CDR3 coding sequence is TGTGCCAGTAGTGGGACAGGGGGAGGTGATACGCAGTATTTT. Its translation: CASSGTGGGDTQYF.

This rearrangement joins TRBV19 to TRBJ1-5; 9 bases fit TRBD1. Germline loops: CDR1 LNHDA, CDR2 SQIVND (reference sequence). Unmatched junction bases numbered 9, after V lost 10 bases and J lost 2 bases. CDR3 length: 15 amino acids. Here the CDR3 reads CATADRGYGNQPQHF. As DNA, the CDR3 is TGTGCCACCGCGGACAGGGGATATGGCAATCAGCCCCAGCATTTT. Full variable domain (missing parts from reference TRBV19 and TRBJ1-5): DGGITQSPKYLFRKEGQNVTLSCEQNLNHDAMYWYRQDPGQGLRLIYYSQIVNDFQKGDIAEGYSVSREKKESFPLTVTSAQKNPTAFYLCATADRGYGNQPQHFGDGTRLSIL.

V gene TRBV5-1 combines with J gene TRBJ2-5, with a tentative D call TRBD1 (5 bases). V dropped 0 bases and J dropped 1 base, with 10 bases sitting between them. CDR1 is SGHRS, CDR2 YFSETQ, per germline. The CDR3 covers 15 residues. This CDR3 is CASSLAAQGQETQYF. CDR3 DNA sequence: TGCGCCAGCAGCTTGGCCGCCCAGGGCCAAGAGACCCAGTACTTC.

The DNA of the CDR3 is TGTGCCAGCTCATTGGGGGCAGGGGAAGTAAATGAGCAGTTCTTC. The encoded protein is CASSLGAGEVNEQFF. The rearrangement links TRBV18 to TRBJ2-1; tentatively, D is TRBD1 (6 bases). The CDR3 has 15 residues. Trimming removed 5 bases at V and 7 bases at J, with 18 bases between. Germline-derived CDR1 and CDR2 are KGHSH and LQKENI.

The rearrangement joins TRBV12-5 to TRBJ2-2; the D gene is possibly TRBD1 (5 bases). CDR3 length: 17 amino acids. V gave up 6 bases and J gave up 6 bases, with 23 bases separating them. Germline V CDR1 and CDR2: LGHNT, FRNRAP. The CDR3 DNA sequence: TGTGCTAGTGGACAAACGCAGCAGGGTACCCACCCCGGGGAGCTGTTTTTT. It yields the protein CASGQTQQGTHPGELFF.

This clone was counted a few times. The genes are TRBV4-1 and TRBJ1-6, with 7 bases fitting TRBD1. This CDR3 has 14 residues. The ends lost 4 bases at V and 7 bases at J; junction bases unmatched: 4. Germline V gene lookup returns CDR1 MGHRA and CDR2 YSYEKL. The CDR3 spells CASSLDRANSPLHF. CDR3 coding DNA: TGCGCCAGCAGCCTTGACAGGGCCAATTCACCCCTCCACTTT.

The J gene is TRBJ2-5, the V gene TRBV12-3 or TRBV12-4; D remains ambiguous. This CDR3 spans 12 amino acids. Trimming took 10 bases from V and 1 from J, leaving 10 bases between them. The CDR3 protein is CATGVRQETQYF. Written as DNA, the CDR3 is TGTGCCACCGGAGTCCGCCAAGAGACCCAGTACTTC.

CDR3 residues: CASTPGQGALEYF. CDR3 in DNA: TGTGCCAGCACCCCGGGACAGGGAGCTTTGGAGTATTTT. This chain uses TRBV6-5 with TRBJ2-3, with 9 bases that match TRBD1. V was clipped by 7 bases and J by 13 bases; unmatched bases: 12. The CDR3 has 13 residues. Germline assignment: CDR1 MNHEY and CDR2 SVGAGI.

The rearrangement links TRBV7-9 to TRBJ2-3; D may be TRBD2 (5 bases). Between the trimmed V and J ends, which lost 1 base and 0 bases, there was a span of 11 bases. The CDR3 sequence is 16 residues long. Germline CDR1 reads SEHNR; CDR2 reads FQNEAQ (reference sequence). CDR3 sequence (DNA): TGTGCCAGCAGCTTAGAATTCCTAGCCAGCACAGATACGCAGTATTTT. Translating it yields CASSLEFLASTDTQYF.

The rearrangement links TRBV3-1 (or the pseudogene TRBV3-2) to TRBJ1-3; perhaps TRBD1 as D (5 bases). V shed 1 base and J shed 3 bases, with 13 bases lying between them. CDR3 length: 16 residues. Germline assignment: CDR1 LGHDT and CDR2 YNNKEL (reference sequence). The CDR3 sequence is CASSQGSGGGGNTIYF. The CDR3 DNA reads TGTGCCAGCAGCCAAGGGAGCGGGGGTGGTGGAAACACCATATATTTT.

CDR3 amino acids: CASSVTGGNQPQHF. The CDR3 coding sequence is TGTGCCAGCAGTGTCACAGGGGGCAATCAGCCCCAGCATTTT. The chain has TRBV28 and TRBJ1-5, with TRBD1 identical over 7 bases. The germline V gene encodes CDR1 MDHEN and CDR2 SYDVKM. The CDR3 totals 14 residues. V trimming: 5 bases; J trimming: 2 bases; junction bases outside the gene matches: 3. Full variable domain (missing parts from reference TRBV28 and TRBJ1-5): DVKVTQSSRYLVKRTGEKVFLECVQDMDHENMFWYRQDPGLGLRLIYFSYDVKMKEKGDIPEGYSVSREKKERFSLILESASTNQTSMYLCASSVTGGNQPQHFGDGTRLSIL.

The CDR3: CASSQDRTVAEAFF. The DNA for the CDR3 is TGCGCCAGCAGCCAAGATCGAACCGTAGCTGAAGCTTTCTTT. The chain links TRBV4-1 to TRBJ1-1; D gene unclear. There are 14 residues in the CDR3. Germline V lookup: CDR1 MGHRA, CDR2 YSYEKL. The V and J ends lost 0 bases and 6 bases respectively, with 11 bases between them.

The chain combines TRBV6-5 with TRBJ1-1, with TRBD1 identical over 7 bases. J gave up 8 bases and V 6 bases, and 9 bases lay outside the gene matches. The CDR3 loop spans 13 amino acids. From germline, CDR1 is MNHEY and CDR2 SVGAGI. CDR3 residues: CASRGRGNTEAFF. CDR3 DNA sequence: TGTGCCAGCAGAGGCAGGGGGAATACGGAAGCTTTCTTT.

The chain is built from TRBV4-1 and TRBJ2-3, with a weak D call TRBD1 (5 bases). V lost 2 bases to trimming and J lost 5 bases, with 8 bases between them. CDR3 size: 13 residues. CDR1 and CDR2 (germline): MGHRA, YSYEKL. The CDR3 DNA sequence: TGCGCCAGCAGCCAACAGGGCATAGATACGCAGTATTTT. This codes for CASSQQGIDTQYF.

Worth noting for this clone: Other nucleotide sequences in the sample specify the same CDR3. This rearrangement joins TRBV9 to TRBJ2-5; D not resolved. V shed 0 bases and J shed 1 base, with 7 bases lying between them. The CDR3 contains 14 residues. Germline CDR1 and CDR2: SGDLS and YYNGEE. This CDR3 reads CASSVDPGQETQYF. The CDR3 nucleotides read TGTGCCAGCAGCGTAGACCCAGGCCAAGAGACCCAGTACTTC.

The CDR3 DNA follows: TGTGCCAGCAGTGGTCTTGGCGATTTACGGGATGAGCAGTTCTTC. Protein: CASSGLGDLRDEQFF. The rearrangement links TRBV2 to TRBJ2-1; no clear D. CDR3 length equals 15 residues. V lost 4 bases and J 8 bases, leaving 18 bases between the germline ends. Germline V gene data show CDR1 as SNHLY and CDR2 as FYNNEI.

Only one count was recorded for this clone. V is TRBV3-1 (or the pseudogene TRBV3-2) and J is TRBJ1-1; D unresolved. Per the germline V gene, CDR1 is LGHDT and CDR2 is YNNKEL (reference sequence). The CDR3 has 13 amino acids. V was trimmed by 4 bases and J by 2 bases, leaving 8 bases between them. The CDR3 loop is CASSLGANTEAFF. The CDR3 region has the DNA TGTGCCAGCAGCCTTGGAGCCAACACTGAAGCTTTCTTT.

The gene calls are TRBV28 and TRBJ2-7, with a possible D match to TRBD1 (6 bases). The CDR3 has 12 residues. Germline V gene sequence: CDR1 MDHEN, CDR2 SYDVKM. Trimming removed 8 bases from V and 6 bases from J, with 14 bases in between. CDR3 sequence: CASGWGLGEQYF. Here the CDR3 DNA reads TGTGCCAGCGGCTGGGGGCTCGGCGAGCAGTACTTC.

The chain uses TRBV7-2 and TRBJ1-2, with D uncertain. CDR3 length: 15 residues. V was cut by 1 base and J by 5 bases, with 14 bases left in between. The germline V gene has CDR1 SGHTA and CDR2 FQGNSA. The CDR3 nucleotides are TGTGCCAGCAGCTTAGTGGCGGCACAAAGTTATGGCTACACCTTC. Protein product: CASSLVAAQSYGYTF.

V and J are TRBV5-1 and TRBJ2-3; 11 bases fit TRBD2. The ends lost 0 bases at V and 6 bases at J; junction bases unmatched: 6. Germline CDR1 SGHRS, CDR2 YFSETQ. This CDR3 has 16 amino acids. The CDR3, as DNA: TGCGCCAGCAGCTTGGTTAGCGGGAGGGCCAGTGATACGCAGTATTTT. Translation: CASSLVSGRASDTQYF. The complete variable domain, with remaining parts taken from reference TRBV5-1 and TRBJ2-3, reads KAGVTQTPRYLIKTRGQQVTLSCSPISGHRSVSWYQQTPGQGLQFLFEYFSETQRNKGNFPGRFSGRQFSNSRSEMNVSTLELGDSALYLCASSLVSGRASDTQYFGPGTRLTVL.

This clone was seen a single time. The rearrangement uses TRBV5-5 and TRBJ2-7, with D hard to call. The V gene lost 1 base and the J gene lost 5 bases, with 16 bases spanning the gap. CDR1 and CDR2 (germline): SGHKS, YYEKEE (reference sequence). This CDR3 comprises 15 residues. The CDR3 reads CASSLMYPESDEQYV. Here the CDR3 DNA reads TGTGCCAGCAGCTTGATGTACCCCGAATCGGACGAGCAGTACGTC.

The count of this clone is one. The chain links TRBV7-8 to TRBJ2-7; 13 nucleotides agree with TRBD2. The junction had 7 bases not matched to a gene; V was cut back by 4 bases and J by 4 bases. Germline loops: CDR1 SGHVS, CDR2 FQNEAQ. The CDR3 has 16 residues. CDR3 nucleotides: TGTGCCAGCAGCTATCGGACTAGCGGGAGTATTTACGAGCAGTACTTC. Its translation is CASSYRTSGSIYEQYF.